Sequencing of this TCR beta chain was carried out in a study of T cells in Graves' hyperthyroidism and ophthalmopathy. On this clonotype itself: What it recognizes is unknown.

This CDR3 spans 16 amino acids. The V and J ends lost 6 bases and 0 bases respectively, with 12 bases between them. Hyperthyroidism in the patients, aged 18 to 65, was newly diagnosed and under 2 months in duration. Those patients with uncontrolled infection, other autoimmune disease, pregnancy or lactation were excluded. TCR beta CDR3 sequences were amplified from RNA transcripts. A first-round RT-PCR of the TCR CDR3 used the HTBI primer set. Using its own MiXCR run on the multiplex PCR reads, TCRdb lists one record per CDR3 protein. This sample has 530,000 or so distinct CDR3 sequences, with 46% found just once. Broader study findings: Appearing also in blood were most of the thyroid clonotypes expanded above 0.001. A 13 V-J signature model discriminated ophthalmopathy versus stable hyperthyroidism.

The sequence came from a woman aged 18-35 years with Graves' hyperthyroidism. Material: peripheral blood or thyroid tissue (not recorded which). The rearrangement joins TRBV12-3 or TRBV12-4 to TRBJ2-6, with D perhaps TRBD2 (5 bases). CDR3: CASSQPGNSGANVLTF. The DNA for the CDR3 is TGTGCCAGCAGCCAGCCGGGGAACTCTGGGGCCAACGTCCTGACTTTC.